This T cell receptor (beta chain) originates from a study of persistence of HIV-infected CD4 T cells. This clone was recorded once. Its antigen is unknown. Germline lookup yields CDR1 SGHTA and CDR2 FQGNSA. Trimming at V came to 4 bases and at J to 3 bases, leaving 7 bases not matched to a gene. The CDR3 has 16 amino acids. Notes on the study in general: CMV- and Gag-responding cells had lower TCRbeta richness than CD3/CD28-responding cells.

This was the immunoSEQ version 4 assay in survey mode. Only in-frame clones appear in the TCRdb table, and some are missing; sequencing was by immunoSEQ multiplex PCR. Of 40,000 to 50,000 clones listed, 75% to 85% are singletons. Stimulation used 9 to 10 ug/mL lysate from CMV-infected fibroblasts. Memory cells lacking CD40L and CD69 with high CD45RO were sorted. Donors were HIV-1-infected adults who began suppressive ART during chronic infection. A roughly 20-hour stimulation of CD8-depleted PBMCs used anti-CD28/CD49d costimulation, CD40-blocking antibody and enfuvirtide. The sample was CD4+ T cells sorted from PBMCs after approximately 19-hour stimulation, taken from a patient who received antiretroviral therapy. This TCR was sampled from an adult man with HIV who was CMV-seropositive. The chain links TRBV7-2 to TRBJ2-2; TRBD2 matches 8 bases. The CDR3 sequence: CASSSSAGVYTGELFF. Written as DNA, the CDR3 is TGTGCCAGCAGCTCATCAGCGGGGGTGTACACCGGGGAGCTGTTTTTT. The whole variable domain, remainder taken from reference TRBV7-2 and TRBJ2-2, is GAGVSQSPSNKVTEKGKDVELRCDPISGHTALYWYRQSLGQGLEFLIYFQGNSAPDKSGLPSDRFSAERTGGSVSTLTIQRTQQEDSAVYLCASSSSAGVYTGELFFGEGSRLTVL.